Below are 10 T cell receptor beta chains sequenced from a single sample in a study of blood T cell repertoires in COVID-19. Method: immunoSEQ multiplex PCR; TCRdb's copy keeps in-frame clones and lacks some. The sample lists approximately 170,000 clones, roughly 86% occurring once. Sequencing used peripheral blood. The receptor source for this set is a woman of 80 years or more with COVID-19, enrolled during active disease.

The chain is built from TRBV28 and TRBJ2-7; 11 nucleotides match TRBD1. The ends lost 4 bases at V and 7 bases at J; junction bases unmatched: 9. Germline-derived CDR1 and CDR2 are MDHEN and SYDVKM. This CDR3 is 15 amino acids long. CDR3 in amino acids: CASSSFGQGAWEQYF. CDR3 DNA sequence: TGTGCCAGCAGTTCCTTTGGACAGGGGGCTTGGGAGCAGTACTTC.

The genes are TRBV5-1 and TRBJ1-1, with 7 bases that match TRBD1. The V and J ends lost 4 bases and 0 bases, in that order; junction bases with no gene match: 6. The V gene's germline CDR1 is SGHRS and CDR2 YFSETQ. This CDR3 region has 15 residues. The CDR3 spells CASSAGQAMNTEAFF. The CDR3 bases are TGCGCCAGCAGCGCCGGACAGGCCATGAACACTGAAGCTTTCTTT.

The chain employs TRBV13 and TRBJ2-3; maybe TRBD2 (6 bases). The V and J ends lost 8 bases and 0 bases respectively, with 15 bases between them. The CDR3 totals 15 residues. The germline gives CDR1 PRHDT, CDR2 FYEKMQ (reference sequence). CDR3 nucleotides: TGTGCCAGCGCGTATCTAGCGCTAAGCACAGATACGCAGTATTTT. Encoded protein: CASAYLALSTDTQYF.

The chain is built from TRBV9 and TRBJ2-3, with 8 bases aligning to TRBD2. The germline V gene has CDR1 SGDLS and CDR2 YYNGEE. V gave up 3 bases and J gave up 3 bases; unmatched junction bases: 3. There are 14 residues in the CDR3. CDR3: CASSERGRTDTQYF. CDR3 nucleotides: TGTGCCAGCAGCGAGCGGGGGAGGACAGATACGCAGTATTTT.

In DNA form, the CDR3 reads TGTGCCAGCAGTTTGCAGGGGGGAAAAAGCTACGAGCAGTACTTC. Its protein product is CASSLQGGKSYEQYF. The genes are TRBV28 and TRBJ2-7, with D possibly matching TRBD1 (7 bases). Trimming took 3 bases from V and 3 from J, leaving 15 bases between them. The V gene's germline CDR1 is MDHEN and CDR2 SYDVKM. CDR3 length equals 15 residues.

This clone came up once. V gene TRBV9 combines with J gene TRBJ2-7, with 7 nucleotides matching TRBD1. The CDR3 spans 14 residues. Per the germline V gene, CDR1 is SGDLS and CDR2 is YYNGEE. Unmatched junction bases numbered 4, after V lost 0 bases and J lost 4 bases. The DNA of the CDR3 is TGTGCCAGCAGCGTAGAAGGGGGCTTGTACGAGCAGTACTTC. The encoded protein is CASSVEGGLYEQYF.

This rearrangement joins TRBV28 to TRBJ2-5, with D maybe TRBD2 (7 bases). V was cut by 3 bases and J by 10 bases, with 9 bases left in between. The CDR3 totals 11 residues. Germline CDR1 and CDR2: MDHEN and SYDVKM. CDR3 sequence: CASSLGGGQYF. The CDR3 bases are TGTGCCAGCAGTTTGGGAGGGGGCCAGTACTTC.

The rearrangement joins TRBV18 to TRBJ1-3; tentative D call: TRBD1 (5 bases). Trimming removed 2 bases at V and 2 bases at J, with 19 bases between. The CDR3 is 18 residues long. Looked up from germline, CDR1 is KGHSH and CDR2 is LQKENI. The CDR3 loop is CASSPITPGFVTGNTIYF. The CDR3, as DNA: TGTGCCAGCTCACCAATAACACCAGGGTTCGTGACTGGAAACACCATATATTTT. The variable domain in full, completed from reference TRBV18 and TRBJ1-3, reads NAGVMQNPRHLVRRRGQEARLRCSPMKGHSHVYWYRQLPEEGLKFMVYLQKENIIDESGMPKERFSAEFPKEGPSILRIQQVVRGDSAAYFCASSPITPGFVTGNTIYFGEGSWLTVV.

This clone has just a few counts. This chain uses TRBV5-1 with TRBJ2-7; D uncertain. CDR1 and CDR2 from the germline V gene are SGHRS and YFSETQ. The V end lost 0 bases, the J end lost 5 bases, and 3 bases lay between the germline ends. This CDR3 region has 11 residues. This CDR3 is CASSLADEQYF. DNA for the CDR3: TGCGCCAGCAGCTTGGCCGACGAGCAGTACTTC.

This chain connects TRBV6-5 to TRBJ2-5; D might be TRBD2 (5 bases). Germline V CDR1 and CDR2: MNHEY, SVGAGI. The CDR3 totals 14 residues. V shed 4 bases and J shed 4 bases, with 13 bases lying between them. The CDR3 DNA reads TGTGCCAGCAGTTGGACTGGAGCCGGAGAGACCCAGTACTTC. Translation: CASSWTGAGETQYF.